The 24 T cell receptor beta chains presented below share a single source sample, sequenced in a study of blood T cell repertoires in COVID-19. The method was immunoSEQ multiplex PCR; TCRdb's version includes in-frame clones alone and lacks a portion of them. The sample shows about 310,000 clones, about nine tenths of them seen only once. Sequencing used peripheral blood. These receptors were taken from a woman aged 30 to 39 with COVID-19, enrolled during active disease.

The chain combines TRBV2 with TRBJ1-3; tentative D call: TRBD1 (5 bases). Deletions cut 7 bases from V and 2 bases from J, with 15 bases between. The CDR3 runs 15 residues. Germline lookup yields CDR1 SNHLY and CDR2 FYNNEI. CDR3 nucleotide sequence: TGTGCCAGCACGCCAGGGCGGATAACTGGAAACACCATATATTTT. It codes for CASTPGRITGNTIYF. Using reference TRBV2 and TRBJ1-3 for the parts outside the CDR3, the full variable domain is EPEVTQTPSHQVTQMGQEVILRCVPISNHLYFYWYRQILGQKVEFLVSFYNNEISEKSEIFDDQFSVERPDGSNFTLKIRSTKLEDSAMYFCASTPGRITGNTIYFGEGSWLTVV.

The chain joins TRBV3-1 (or the pseudogene TRBV3-2) to TRBJ1-2; tentatively, D is TRBD1 (6 bases). Trimming stripped 1 base from V and 5 bases from J, with 11 bases between. This CDR3 is 14 amino acids long. Germline lookup yields CDR1 LGHDT and CDR2 YNNKEL (reference sequence). The CDR3 sequence is CASSQGTALYGYTF. The CDR3 DNA sequence: TGTGCCAGCAGCCAAGGGACAGCACTATATGGCTACACCTTC.

This sequence joins TRBV7-8 and TRBJ1-1; D gene uncertain. V lost 5 bases and J 1 base, leaving 17 bases between the germline ends. Germline V gene data show CDR1 as SGHVS and CDR2 as FQNEAQ. The CDR3 spans 16 residues. The CDR3 DNA follows: TGTGCCAGCAGCCCTTTCGGCACAGCCCCGAACACTGAAGCTTTCTTT. It yields the protein CASSPFGTAPNTEAFF.

The chain recombines TRBV21-1 with TRBJ2-7; the table's D call, TRBD1, has no DNA check behind it. TRBV21-1 is listed as a pseudogene. CDR3 size: 17 residues. The CDR3: CASSTRLRTGPIYEQYF. The CDR3 DNA reads as TGTGCCAGCAGCACACGGCTTCGGACAGGACCAATCTACGAGCAGTACTTC.

CDR3 amino acids: CASSQARGESPLHF. The DNA for the CDR3 is TGTGCCAGCAGCCAAGCTCGCGGGGAATCACCCCTCCACTTT. The J gene is TRBJ1-6, the V gene TRBV3-1 (or the pseudogene TRBV3-2); D remains ambiguous. Trimming left V 1 base short and J 10 bases short, with 11 bases between. The V gene's germline CDR1 is LGHDT and CDR2 YNNKEL (reference sequence). The CDR3 contains 14 residues.

The chain recombines TRBV19 with TRBJ2-5, with D tentatively TRBD2 (6 bases). Per the germline V gene, CDR1 is LNHDA and CDR2 is SQIVND (reference sequence). The CDR3 totals 15 residues. Trimming shortened V by 3 bases and J by 4 bases, and 15 bases separated the two germline ends. The CDR3, as DNA: TGTGCCAGTAGTATCGGGATCGGGGGTCGAGAGACCCAGTACTTC. Translated: CASSIGIGGRETQYF.

V is TRBV16 and J is TRBJ2-2; D may be TRBD2 (5 bases). V dropped 2 bases and J dropped 5 bases, with 15 bases sitting between them. The CDR3 has 16 residues. Germline CDR1 and CDR2: KGHSY and FQNENV. CDR3 loop: CASSQNPITGTGELFF. The CDR3 DNA follows: TGTGCCAGCAGCCAAAACCCAATCACGGGGACCGGGGAGCTGTTTTTT.

The J gene is TRBJ1-1, the V gene TRBV19; D perhaps matches TRBD1 (6 bases). Germline V gene data show CDR1 as LNHDA and CDR2 as SQIVND (reference sequence). CDR3 length equals 14 residues. V was trimmed by 5 bases and J by 5 bases, leaving 15 bases between them. The CDR3 DNA is TGTGCCAGTAGTCCTCTGGGGGGGGCAACTGAAGCTTTCTTT. Its protein product is CASSPLGGATEAFF.

V gene TRBV27 combines with J gene TRBJ1-1; maybe TRBD1 (6 bases). V dropped 3 bases and J dropped 5 bases, with 10 bases sitting between them. Germline lookup yields CDR1 MNHEY and CDR2 SMNVEV (reference sequence). This CDR3 region has 13 residues. CDR3 DNA sequence: TGTGCCAGCAGTTTGGGGAGGGGGACTGAAGCTTTCTTT. It specifies CASSLGRGTEAFF.

The chain links TRBV30 to TRBJ2-3; 8 nucleotides match TRBD2. Losses at the gene ends were 0 bases for V and 6 bases for J; bases not matched to a gene: 8. The CDR3 extends over 15 amino acids. Germline V gives CDR1 GTSNPN, CDR2 SVGIG (reference sequence). Here the CDR3 reads CAWSVIREGPDTQYF. CDR3 coding DNA: TGTGCCTGGAGTGTAATACGGGAGGGCCCCGATACGCAGTATTTT.

The chain recombines TRBV2 with TRBJ1-5; weak D call: TRBD1 (5 bases). The V gene's germline CDR1 is SNHLY and CDR2 FYNNEI. This CDR3 has 14 amino acids. Trimming stripped 5 bases from V and 5 bases from J, with 13 bases between. The CDR3 bases are TGTGCCAGCAGTTCCGCAGGGTACGATCAGCCCCAGCATTTT. Protein sequence: CASSSAGYDQPQHF.

The J gene is TRBJ2-5, the V gene TRBV5-4; the match to TRBD1 covers 10 bases. This CDR3 is built from 16 residues. Germline V gene lookup returns CDR1 SGHNT and CDR2 YYREEE (reference sequence). Germline trimming cut 2 bases from V and 4 bases from J; bases unmatched to any gene: 8. The CDR3 region has the DNA TGTGCCAGCAGCTTAGGGGACAGGGGAGGAGGAGAGACCCAGTACTTC. This gives the protein CASSLGDRGGGETQYF.

The sample holds one count of this clone. The V and J genes are TRBV9 and TRBJ1-3; D remains ambiguous. Germline lookup yields CDR1 SGDLS and CDR2 YYNGEE. The CDR3 extends over 15 amino acids. V lost 4 bases to trimming and J lost 0 bases, with 11 bases between them. The CDR3 sequence is CASSRLGSSGNTIYF. Here the CDR3 DNA reads TGTGCCAGCAGCCGACTCGGGAGCTCTGGAAACACCATATATTTT.

The CDR3 bases are TGTGCCAGCAGCGTAGGGACAGGGATCGGCGAGCAGTACTTC. Protein sequence: CASSVGTGIGEQYF. The V call is TRBV9, the J call TRBJ2-7; TRBD1 agrees at 8 bases. CDR3 length: 14 amino acids. Per germline, CDR1 SGDLS and CDR2 YYNGEE. Trimming cost V 0 bases and J 6 bases; bases outside gene matches: 5.

The chain recombines TRBV5-1 with TRBJ2-7, with D possibly matching TRBD2 (5 bases). Germline CDR1 is SGHRS and CDR2 is YFSETQ. CDR3 length: 12 residues. V gave up 2 bases and J gave up 7 bases, with 10 bases separating them. The CDR3 loop is CASSLGLGEQYF. CDR3 DNA: TGCGCCAGCAGCTTAGGACTTGGTGAGCAGTACTTC.

This chain joins TRBV28 and TRBJ1-5, with D possibly being TRBD1 (6 bases). This CDR3 is built from 13 residues. Germline CDR1 reads MDHEN; CDR2 reads SYDVKM. Trimming pared 5 bases from V and 4 bases from J, leaving 9 bases between. Here the CDR3 DNA reads TGTGCCAGCAGTCGCGACAGGAATCAGCCCCAGCATTTT. Protein: CASSRDRNQPQHF.

The V and J genes are TRBV2 and TRBJ1-1; D not certain. The CDR3 runs to 15 residues. V lost 5 bases and J 0 bases, leaving 13 bases between the germline ends. Germline V gene data show CDR1 as SNHLY and CDR2 as FYNNEI. The CDR3 DNA follows: TGTGCCAGCAGTTATACGGCCGGGGTGAACACTGAAGCTTTCTTT. Translated: CASSYTAGVNTEAFF.

This clone came up a few times. The V and J genes are TRBV3-1 (or the pseudogene TRBV3-2) and TRBJ1-2; 8 positions agree with TRBD1. The junction had 12 bases not matched to a gene; V was cut back by 6 bases and J by 0 bases. CDR3 length: 17 amino acids. Germline V gives CDR1 LGHDT, CDR2 YNNKEL (reference sequence). CDR3 in DNA: TGTGCCAGCAGTCCCCCCGGGACAGGTTTTACTAACTATGGCTACACCTTC. Its protein product is CASSPPGTGFTNYGYTF.

This rearrangement joins TRBV7-2 to TRBJ2-3, with 10 bases aligning to TRBD2. The germline gives CDR1 SGHTA, CDR2 FQGNSA. Trimming cost V 5 bases and J 1 base; bases outside gene matches: 6. This CDR3 spans 16 amino acids. The CDR3 is CASSTPSGSGTDTQYF. For the CDR3, the DNA is TGTGCCAGCAGCACACCTAGCGGGAGTGGCACAGATACGCAGTATTTT.

V and J are TRBV27 and TRBJ2-7; possibly TRBD2 for D (5 bases). Trimming removed 5 bases at V and 6 bases at J, with 11 bases between. The CDR3 contains 12 residues. Per the germline V gene, CDR1 is MNHEY and CDR2 is SMNVEV (reference sequence). The CDR3 loop reads CASSRGASEQYF. Here the CDR3 DNA reads TGTGCCAGCAGTCGGGGTGCTTCCGAGCAGTACTTC.

This chain connects TRBV5-1 to TRBJ1-1; D unclear. Germline V gene data show CDR1 as SGHRS and CDR2 as YFSETQ. The germline V and J ends were trimmed by 0 bases and 0 bases, with 9 bases remaining between them. The CDR3 is 15 residues long. CDR3 coding DNA: TGCGCCAGCAGCTTGGGACATCAGCTGAACACTGAAGCTTTCTTT. Amino acids: CASSLGHQLNTEAFF.

The chain carries TRBV6-5 and TRBJ2-2; 12 bases agree with TRBD2. The V gene end was trimmed by 8 bases and the J gene end by 8 bases; junction bases not matched to a gene: 6. Germline V gives CDR1 MNHEY, CDR2 SVGAGI. The CDR3 spans 14 residues. The CDR3 loop reads CASERLAGVGELFF. The CDR3 DNA is TGTGCCAGCGAAAGACTAGCGGGAGTGGGGGAGCTGTTTTTT.

V is TRBV5-1 and J is TRBJ2-2; 9 bases align to TRBD1. Losses at the gene ends were 3 bases for V and 5 bases for J; bases not matched to a gene: 5. This CDR3 is built from 15 residues. CDR1 and CDR2 from the germline V gene are SGHRS and YFSETQ. The DNA of the CDR3 is TGCGCCAGCAGCTGGGACAGGGCCCTTACCGGGGAGCTGTTTTTT. Its translation: CASSWDRALTGELFF.

V is TRBV30 and J is TRBJ2-1, with 14 bases matching TRBD2. Per germline, CDR1 GTSNPN and CDR2 SVGIG (reference sequence). This CDR3 has 17 amino acids. Trimming took 0 bases from V and 8 from J; bases not matched to a gene: 9. CDR3 region: CAWSVRGTSGSLDEQFF. In DNA, the CDR3 is TGTGCCTGGAGTGTACGCGGGACTAGCGGGAGTTTGGATGAGCAGTTCTTC.